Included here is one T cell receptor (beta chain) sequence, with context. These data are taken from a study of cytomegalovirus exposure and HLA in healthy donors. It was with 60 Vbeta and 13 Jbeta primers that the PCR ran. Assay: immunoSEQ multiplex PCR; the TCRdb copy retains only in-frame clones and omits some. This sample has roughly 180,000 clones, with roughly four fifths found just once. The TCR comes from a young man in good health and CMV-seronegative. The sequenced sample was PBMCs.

CDR3 region: CASSSSGAPERSGYTF. As DNA, the CDR3 is TGTGCCAGCAGCTCTTCCGGAGCCCCGGAGCGAAGTGGCTACACCTTC. The gene calls are TRBV7-9 and TRBJ1-2; no definite D call. V lost 4 bases, J lost 7 bases, and 22 bases lay in between. The CDR3 has 16 amino acids. Germline V gives CDR1 SEHNR, CDR2 FQNEAQ (reference sequence).